One T cell receptor (beta chain) is described in this entry. Its antigen remains unidentified. This entry belongs to a study of vaccination effects on CD4 cells after COVID-19. CD4+ T cells specific for antigen were expanded with viral peptide pools by the ViraFEST assay before sequencing. The culture ran for roughly ten days before CD4+ T cells were isolated. The person acquired a PCR-confirmed SARS-CoV-2 infection between March and December 2020. Approximately 2 million PBMC were placed in each well, which was supplemented with approximately 9.2 IU/ml IL-2 and approximately 10 ug/ml peptides. IL-2 medium was substituted for half the medium on days 3 and 7. TCRdb's copy holds only in-frame clones and misses some; the assay was immunoSEQ multiplex PCR. The sample contains under 80,000 clones, under 85% of which appear only once. Trimming pared 0 bases from V and 3 bases from J, leaving 12 bases between. The CDR3 totals 16 residues. Germline CDR1 MNHEY, CDR2 SVGEGT.

The gene calls are TRBV6-2 or TRBV6-3 and TRBJ1-5; D remains unclear. This TCR derives from a human donor who had a prior SARS-CoV-2 infection. The sample here was CD4+ T cells from PBMCs cultured with HIV peptides, taken before COVID-19 vaccination. Subset specified: HIV-1 Nef peptide pool negative control/reference culture. The CDR3 DNA is TGTGCCAGCAGTTACTCGACGGGGTCGTACAATCAGCCCCAGCATTTT. The encoded protein is CASSYSTGSYNQPQHF.